A selection of T cell receptor beta chains follows, all from one sample in a study of blood T cell repertoires in COVID-19. Repertoires were generated with immunoSEQ multiplex PCR, while TCRdb's copy carries only in-frame clones and drops some. Of approximately 66,000 clones in the sample, roughly 90% were seen once. What was sequenced was peripheral blood. Every receptor here comes from a woman in her 50s with active or convalescent COVID-19. Each CDR3 is given with its conserved first and last residue. A D gene is named only where the DNA matches it firmly. Size values are once, few and many counts, or a class for expanded clones, and some rows have none.

j_gene: TRBJ2-5; abundance: -; v_gene: TRBV10-3; d_gene: TRBD1; CDR3nt: TGTGCCATCAGTGAGACCGACAGGGGAGAGACCCAGTACTTC; CDR3aa: CAISETDRGETQYF
j_gene: TRBJ2-3; abundance: -; v_gene: TRBV5-1; d_gene: TRBD2; CDR3nt: TGCGCCAGCAGAGGCTCAACTAGCGGGACCAGCACAGATACGCAGTATTTT; CDR3aa: CASRGSTSGTSTDTQYF
j_gene: TRBJ2-1; abundance: -; v_gene: TRBV9; d_gene: TRBD2; CDR3nt: TGTGCCAGCAGCCTAAGACCGGGACTAGCGGGTCAGAATGAGCAGTTCTTC; CDR3aa: CASSLRPGLAGQNEQFF
j_gene: TRBJ1-5; abundance: -; v_gene: TRBV4-1; d_gene: TRBD1; CDR3nt: TGCGCCAGCAGCCAAGGGGACAGTCCAGTTTCAGGGCCCCAGCATTTT; CDR3aa: CASSQGDSPVSGPQHF
j_gene: TRBJ1-5; abundance: -; v_gene: TRBV7-8; d_gene: -; CDR3nt: TGTGCCAGCAGCGAGCAGGCGAGCAATCAGCCCCAGCATTTT; CDR3aa: CASSEQASNQPQHF
j_gene: TRBJ2-7; abundance: -; v_gene: TRBV4-2; d_gene: -; CDR3nt: TGTGCCAGCAGCCAAGATCGGGGGTTACTCTACGAGCAGTACTTC; CDR3aa: CASSQDRGLLYEQYF
j_gene: TRBJ1-2; abundance: -; v_gene: TRBV6-4; d_gene: TRBD1; CDR3nt: TGTGCCAGCAATCCAACAGGGGGCGACCATGGCTACACCTTC; CDR3aa: CASNPTGGDHGYTF
j_gene: TRBJ1-2; abundance: -; v_gene: TRBV30; d_gene: -; CDR3nt: TGTGCCTGGAGTATAAGGGGGAAGAGCTATGGCTACACCTTC; CDR3aa: CAWSIRGKSYGYTF
j_gene: TRBJ1-2; abundance: few; v_gene: TRBV15; d_gene: -; CDR3nt: TGTGCCACCAGCAGTAACAAGAACTATGGCTACACCTTC; CDR3aa: CATSSNKNYGYTF
j_gene: TRBJ2-5; abundance: -; v_gene: TRBV19; d_gene: -; CDR3nt: TGTGCCAGTAGTGACCCCCCGGGACTAGAGACCCAGTACTTC; CDR3aa: CASSDPPGLETQYF
j_gene: TRBJ1-5; abundance: few; v_gene: TRBV19; d_gene: -; CDR3nt: TGTGCCAGTATGGAGGGACGCAATCAGCCCCAGCATTTT; CDR3aa: CASMEGRNQPQHF
j_gene: TRBJ2-1; abundance: few; v_gene: TRBV7-9; d_gene: TRBD2; CDR3nt: TGTGCCAGCAGCTTCCCGACTAGCGGGAGGGAAAATGAGCAGTTCTTC; CDR3aa: CASSFPTSGRENEQFF
j_gene: TRBJ1-1; abundance: -; v_gene: TRBV5-4; d_gene: -; CDR3nt: TGTGCCAGCAGCCCGGGGTCCTCGAACACTGAAGCTTTCTTT; CDR3aa: CASSPGSSNTEAFF
j_gene: TRBJ2-5; abundance: -; v_gene: TRBV6-6; d_gene: TRBD1; CDR3nt: TGTGCCAGCAGTTCCCCACTCGGACAGGGGGAAGAGACCCAGTACTTC; CDR3aa: CASSSPLGQGEETQYF
j_gene: TRBJ2-3; abundance: -; v_gene: TRBV6-5; d_gene: -; CDR3nt: TGTGCCAGCGCCGAGGTCTTGTCGACAGATACGCAGTATTTT; CDR3aa: CASAEVLSTDTQYF
j_gene: TRBJ2-3; abundance: -; v_gene: TRBV2; d_gene: TRBD2; CDR3nt: TGTGCCGGCTCGGGTGGCGGGAGTCGGGCTACGCAGTATTTT; CDR3aa: CAGSGGGSRATQYF
j_gene: TRBJ1-5; abundance: few; v_gene: TRBV28; d_gene: -; CDR3nt: TGTGCCAGCAGTACGGGAGATAGCAATCAGCCCCAGCATTTT; CDR3aa: CASSTGDSNQPQHF
j_gene: TRBJ2-7; abundance: -; v_gene: TRBV6-5; d_gene: TRBD2; CDR3nt: TGTGCCAGCAGACCACCGGGACTAAGCTACGAGCAGTACTTC; CDR3aa: CASRPPGLSYEQYF
j_gene: TRBJ2-7; abundance: -; v_gene: TRBV5-1; d_gene: -; CDR3nt: TGCGCCAGCAGCTTACTAGGAACCTACGAGCAGTACTTC; CDR3aa: CASSLLGTYEQYF
j_gene: TRBJ2-1; abundance: -; v_gene: TRBV9; d_gene: TRBD1; CDR3nt: TGTGCCAGCAGTTTATCGGACAGGGGAGAGCAGTTCTTC; CDR3aa: CASSLSDRGEQFF
j_gene: TRBJ1-4; abundance: -; v_gene: TRBV5-6; d_gene: -; CDR3nt: TGTGCCAGCAGCTTGGAGGCGCAGGGGTATGAAAAACTGTTTTTT; CDR3aa: CASSLEAQGYEKLFF
j_gene: TRBJ2-1; abundance: -; v_gene: TRBV29-1; d_gene: -; CDR3nt: TGCAGCGTCGACTTGTTTACCTACAATGAGCAGTTCTTC; CDR3aa: CSVDLFTYNEQFF